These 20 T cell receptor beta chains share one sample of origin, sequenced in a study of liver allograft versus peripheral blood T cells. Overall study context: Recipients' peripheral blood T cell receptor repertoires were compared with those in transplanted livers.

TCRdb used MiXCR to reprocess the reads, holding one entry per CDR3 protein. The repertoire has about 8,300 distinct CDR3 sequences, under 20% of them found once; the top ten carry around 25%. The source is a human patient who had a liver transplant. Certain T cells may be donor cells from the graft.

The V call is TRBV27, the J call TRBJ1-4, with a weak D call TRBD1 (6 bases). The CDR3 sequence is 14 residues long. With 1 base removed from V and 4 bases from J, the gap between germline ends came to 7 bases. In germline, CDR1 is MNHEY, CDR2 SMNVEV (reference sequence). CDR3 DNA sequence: TGTGCCAGCAGTTTATACAGGGATAATGAAAAACTGTTTTTT. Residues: CASSLYRDNEKLFF. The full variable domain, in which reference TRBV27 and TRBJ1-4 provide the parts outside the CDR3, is EAQVTQNPRYLITVTGKKLTVTCSQNMNHEYMSWYRQDPGLGLRQIYYSMNVEVTDKGDVPEGYKVSRKEKRNFPLILESPSPNQTSLYFCASSLYRDNEKLFFGSGTQLSVL.

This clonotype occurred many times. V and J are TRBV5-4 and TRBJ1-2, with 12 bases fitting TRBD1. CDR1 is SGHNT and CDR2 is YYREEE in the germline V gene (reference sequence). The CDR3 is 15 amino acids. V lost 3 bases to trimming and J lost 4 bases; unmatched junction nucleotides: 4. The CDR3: CASSSPGQGAYGYTF. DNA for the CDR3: TGTGCCAGCAGCTCACCGGGACAGGGGGCCTATGGCTACACCTTC.

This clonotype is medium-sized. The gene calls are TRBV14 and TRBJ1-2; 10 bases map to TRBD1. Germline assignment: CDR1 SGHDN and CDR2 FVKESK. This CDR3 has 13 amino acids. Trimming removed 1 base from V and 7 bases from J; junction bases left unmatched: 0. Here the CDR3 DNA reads TGTGCCAGCAGCCAAGGACAGGGGGCTGGCTACACCTTC. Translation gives CASSQGQGAGYTF. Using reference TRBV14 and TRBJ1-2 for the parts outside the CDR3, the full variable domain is EAGVTQFPSHSVIEKGQTVTLRCDPISGHDNLYWYRRVMGKEIKFLLHFVKESKQDESGMPNNRFLAERTGGTYSTLKVQPAELEDSGVYFCASSQGQGAGYTFGSGTRLTVV.

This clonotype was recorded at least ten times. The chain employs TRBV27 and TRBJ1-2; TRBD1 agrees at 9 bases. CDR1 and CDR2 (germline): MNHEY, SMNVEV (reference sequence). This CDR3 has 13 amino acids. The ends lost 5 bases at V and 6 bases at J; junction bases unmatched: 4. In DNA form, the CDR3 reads TGTGCCAGCAGTCCCAGGACAGGGGATGGCTACACCTTC. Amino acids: CASSPRTGDGYTF.

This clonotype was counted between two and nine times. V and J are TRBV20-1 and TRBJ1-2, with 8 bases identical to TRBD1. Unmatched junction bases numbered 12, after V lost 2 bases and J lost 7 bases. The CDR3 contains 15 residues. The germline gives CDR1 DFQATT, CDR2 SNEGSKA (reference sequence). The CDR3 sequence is CSARSRLQGAGGYTF. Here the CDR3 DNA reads TGCAGTGCTAGATCCCGGTTGCAGGGGGCGGGTGGCTACACCTTC.

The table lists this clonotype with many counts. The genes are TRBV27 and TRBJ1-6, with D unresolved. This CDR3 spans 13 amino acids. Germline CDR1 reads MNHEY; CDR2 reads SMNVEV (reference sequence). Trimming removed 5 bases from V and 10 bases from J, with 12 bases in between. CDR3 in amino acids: CASSLSASSPLHF. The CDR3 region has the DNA TGTGCCAGCAGTCTCTCGGCATCCTCACCCCTCCACTTT.

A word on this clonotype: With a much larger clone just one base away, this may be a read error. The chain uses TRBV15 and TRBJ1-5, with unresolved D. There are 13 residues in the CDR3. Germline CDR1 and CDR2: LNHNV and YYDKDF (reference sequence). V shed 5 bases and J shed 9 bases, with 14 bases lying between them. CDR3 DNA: TGTGCCACCAGCCCCGATCGGGGAGGGCCCCAGCATTTT. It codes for CATSPDRGGPQHF.

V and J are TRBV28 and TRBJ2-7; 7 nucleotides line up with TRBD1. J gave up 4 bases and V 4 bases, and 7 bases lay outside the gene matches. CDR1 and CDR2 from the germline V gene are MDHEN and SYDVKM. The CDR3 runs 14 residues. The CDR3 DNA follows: TGTGCCAGCAGTTCCCAGGGGGAAAAATACGAGCAGTACTTC. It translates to CASSSQGEKYEQYF.

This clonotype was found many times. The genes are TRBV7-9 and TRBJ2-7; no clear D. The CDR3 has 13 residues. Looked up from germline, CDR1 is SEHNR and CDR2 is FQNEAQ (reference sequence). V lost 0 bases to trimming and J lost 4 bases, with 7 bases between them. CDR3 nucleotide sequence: TGTGCCAGCAGCTTAGCTTCGCCTTACGAGCAGTACTTC. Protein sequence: CASSLASPYEQYF.

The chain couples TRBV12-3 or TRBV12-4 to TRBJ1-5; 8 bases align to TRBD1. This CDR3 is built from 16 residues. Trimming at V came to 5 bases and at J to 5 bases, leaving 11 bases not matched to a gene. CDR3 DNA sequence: TGTGCCAGCAGTCTGTTCGGACAGGGTGGAGATCAGCCCCAGCATTTT. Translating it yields CASSLFGQGGDQPQHF.

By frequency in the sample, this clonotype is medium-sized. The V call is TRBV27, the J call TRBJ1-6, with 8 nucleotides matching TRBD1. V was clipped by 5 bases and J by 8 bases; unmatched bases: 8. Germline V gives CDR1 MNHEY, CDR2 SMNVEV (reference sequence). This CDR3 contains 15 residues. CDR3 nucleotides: TGTGCCAGCAGTCCTGGGACAGGACGCTATTCACCCCTCCACTTT. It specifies CASSPGTGRYSPLHF.

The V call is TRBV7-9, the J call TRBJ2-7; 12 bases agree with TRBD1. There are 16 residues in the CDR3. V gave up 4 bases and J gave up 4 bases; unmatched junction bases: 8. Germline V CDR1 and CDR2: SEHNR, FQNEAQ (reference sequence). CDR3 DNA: TGTGCCAGCAGCTCCCTCCCGGGACAGGGGGCATACGAGCAGTACTTC. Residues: CASSSLPGQGAYEQYF.

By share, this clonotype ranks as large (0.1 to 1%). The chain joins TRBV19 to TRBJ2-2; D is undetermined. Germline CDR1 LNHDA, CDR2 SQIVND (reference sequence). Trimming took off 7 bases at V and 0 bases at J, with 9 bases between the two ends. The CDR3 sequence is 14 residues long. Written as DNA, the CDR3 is TGTGCCAGTACCTACTTCGCGAACACCGGGGAGCTGTTTTTT. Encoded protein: CASTYFANTGELFF.

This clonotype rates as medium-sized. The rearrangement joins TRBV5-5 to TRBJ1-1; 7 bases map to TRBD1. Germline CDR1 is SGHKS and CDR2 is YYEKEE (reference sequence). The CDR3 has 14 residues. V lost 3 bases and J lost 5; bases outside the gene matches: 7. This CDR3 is CASSWETGETEAFF. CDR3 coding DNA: TGTGCCAGCAGCTGGGAAACAGGGGAGACTGAAGCTTTCTTT.

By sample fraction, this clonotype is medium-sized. The CDR3 coding sequence is TGTGCCAGCAGCGGTCGGGACAGGGCGGCCTACGAGCAGTACTTC. Its protein is CASSGRDRAAYEQYF. The J gene is TRBJ2-7, the V gene TRBV27, with 9 bases identical to TRBD1. Unmatched junction bases numbered 8, after V lost 6 bases and J lost 2 bases. The CDR3 has 15 residues. In germline, CDR1 is MNHEY, CDR2 SMNVEV (reference sequence).

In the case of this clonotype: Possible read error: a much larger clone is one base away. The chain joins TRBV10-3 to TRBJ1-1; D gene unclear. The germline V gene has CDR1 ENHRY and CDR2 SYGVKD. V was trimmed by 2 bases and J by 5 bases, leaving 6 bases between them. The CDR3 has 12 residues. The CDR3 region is CAISERETEAFF. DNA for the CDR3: TGTGCCATCAGTGAGCGAGAGACTGAAGCTTTCTTT.

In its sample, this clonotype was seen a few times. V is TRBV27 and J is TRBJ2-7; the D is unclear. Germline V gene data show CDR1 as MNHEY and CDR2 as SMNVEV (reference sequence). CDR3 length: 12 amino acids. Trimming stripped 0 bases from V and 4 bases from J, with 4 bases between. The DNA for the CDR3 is TGTGCCAGCAGTTTATCCGGGTACGAGCAGTACTTC. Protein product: CASSLSGYEQYF.

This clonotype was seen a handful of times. The CDR3 loop reads CASSLAGGTDTQYF. The CDR3 bases are TGTGCCAGCAGCTTAGCGGGGGGCACAGATACGCAGTATTTT. The chain combines TRBV13 with TRBJ2-3; tentatively, D is TRBD2 (6 bases). Trimming removed 1 base at V and 1 base at J, with 6 bases between. Germline CDR1 PRHDT, CDR2 FYEKMQ (reference sequence). The CDR3 sequence is 14 residues long.

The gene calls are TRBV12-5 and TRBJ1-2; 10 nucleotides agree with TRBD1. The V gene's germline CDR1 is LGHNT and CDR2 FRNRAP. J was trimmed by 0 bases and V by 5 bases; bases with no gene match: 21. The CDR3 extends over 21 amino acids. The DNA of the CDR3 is TGTGCTAGTGGTGGGTGGGACAGGGGCGCTTTCCAAATCACCTCTAACTATGGCTACACCTTC. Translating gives CASGGWDRGAFQITSNYGYTF.

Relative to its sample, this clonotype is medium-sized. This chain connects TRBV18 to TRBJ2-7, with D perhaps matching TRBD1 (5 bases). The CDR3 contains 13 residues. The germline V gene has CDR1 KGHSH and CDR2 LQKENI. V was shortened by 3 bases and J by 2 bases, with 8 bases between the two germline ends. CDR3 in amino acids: CASSPDKTYEQYF. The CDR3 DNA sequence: TGTGCCAGCTCACCGGACAAAACCTACGAGCAGTACTTC.